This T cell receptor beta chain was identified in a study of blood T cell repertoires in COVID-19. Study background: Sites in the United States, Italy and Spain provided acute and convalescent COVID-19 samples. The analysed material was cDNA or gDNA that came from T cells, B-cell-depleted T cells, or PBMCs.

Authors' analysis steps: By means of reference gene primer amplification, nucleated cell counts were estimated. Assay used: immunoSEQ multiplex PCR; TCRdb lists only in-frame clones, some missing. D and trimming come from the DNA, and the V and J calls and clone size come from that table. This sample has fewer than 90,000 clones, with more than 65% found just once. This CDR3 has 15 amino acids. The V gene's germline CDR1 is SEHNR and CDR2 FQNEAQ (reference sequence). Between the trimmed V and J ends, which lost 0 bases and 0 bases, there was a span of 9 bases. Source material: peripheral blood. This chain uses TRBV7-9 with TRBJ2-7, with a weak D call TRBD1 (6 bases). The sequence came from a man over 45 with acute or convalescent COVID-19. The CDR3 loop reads CASSLAGTPSYEQYF. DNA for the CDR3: TGTGCCAGCAGCTTAGCGGGGACACCCTCCTACGAGCAGTACTTC.